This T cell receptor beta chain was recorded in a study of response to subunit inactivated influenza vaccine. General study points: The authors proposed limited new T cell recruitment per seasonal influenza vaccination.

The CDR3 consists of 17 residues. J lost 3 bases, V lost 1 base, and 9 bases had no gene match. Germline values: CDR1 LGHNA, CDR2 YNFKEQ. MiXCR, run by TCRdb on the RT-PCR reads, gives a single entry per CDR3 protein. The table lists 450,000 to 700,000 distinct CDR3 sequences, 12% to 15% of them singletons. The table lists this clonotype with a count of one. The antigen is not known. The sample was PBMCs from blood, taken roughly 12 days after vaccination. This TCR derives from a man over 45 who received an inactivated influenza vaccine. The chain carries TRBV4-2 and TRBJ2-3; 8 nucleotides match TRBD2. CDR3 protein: CASSQVTAGVRTDTQYF. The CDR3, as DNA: TGTGCCAGCAGCCAAGTAACAGCGGGAGTTAGGACAGATACGCAGTATTTT.